The 13 T cell receptor beta chains reported below all come from one sample, sequenced in a study of blood T cell repertoires in COVID-19. Using immunoSEQ multiplex PCR, the repertoire was profiled, and TCRdb retains in-frame clones only, with some absent. The table shows about 150,000 clones, with 80% occurring only once. Sequencing was done on a sample of peripheral blood. The origin of the receptors is a man in his 60s with acute or convalescent COVID-19.

V is TRBV7-9 and J is TRBJ2-3; possibly TRBD1 for D (6 bases). The CDR3 extends over 14 amino acids. The germline V gene encodes CDR1 SEHNR and CDR2 FQNEAQ (reference sequence). Trimming stripped 3 bases from V and 3 bases from J, with 10 bases between. The CDR3 coding sequence is TGTGCCAGCAGCTTGTCCAGGGGTACAGATACGCAGTATTTT. As protein: CASSLSRGTDTQYF.

The CDR3 nucleotides are TGCGCCAGCAGTGGCATGCAACAGGGTTTTAATGAAAAACTGTTTTTT. Encoded protein: CASSGMQQGFNEKLFF. The genes are TRBV4-1 and TRBJ1-4; the D gene is possibly TRBD1 (6 bases). The ends were cut back, 6 bases at V and 4 bases at J, with 18 bases in the middle. The CDR3 is 16 amino acids. The V gene's germline CDR1 is MGHRA and CDR2 YSYEKL.

The J gene is TRBJ1-2, the V gene TRBV9; weak D call: TRBD1 (5 bases). The CDR3 runs to 15 residues. CDR1 is SGDLS and CDR2 is YYNGEE in the germline V gene. V lost 6 bases and J lost 3, with 18 bases in between. The CDR3 loop reads CASKPGGIGHYGYTF. Written as DNA, the CDR3 is TGTGCCAGCAAACCCGGGGGGATTGGGCACTATGGCTACACCTTC.

The chain combines TRBV11-2 with TRBJ2-3; possibly TRBD1 for D (6 bases). The germline V and J ends were trimmed by 1 base and 7 bases, with 18 bases remaining between them. Germline-derived CDR1 and CDR2 are SGHAT and FQNNGV. The CDR3 contains 16 residues. The DNA for the CDR3 is TGTGCCAGCAGCTTAGGATTCCAGGGGACGTTAAATACGCAGTATTTT. Translation: CASSLGFQGTLNTQYF.

This chain joins TRBV18 and TRBJ1-4; no clear D gene. Looked up from germline, CDR1 is KGHSH and CDR2 is LQKENI. The CDR3 is 14 amino acids. V shed 4 bases and J shed 7 bases, with 13 bases lying between them. CDR3 sequence: CASSRSQSVEKLFF. As DNA, the CDR3 is TGTGCCAGCTCACGGAGTCAGAGCGTTGAAAAACTGTTTTTT.

The chain uses TRBV11-2 and TRBJ2-7; TRBD1 might be the D (5 bases). Trimming shortened V by 3 bases and J by 0 bases, and 9 bases separated the two germline ends. This CDR3 spans 14 amino acids. Germline CDR1 and CDR2: SGHAT and FQNNGV. The CDR3 reads CASSLTVFSYEQYF. DNA of the CDR3: TGTGCCAGCAGCTTGACAGTGTTCTCCTACGAGCAGTACTTC.

The rearrangement links TRBV19 to TRBJ1-1, with 8 bases matching TRBD1. Losses at the gene ends were 6 bases for V and 2 bases for J; bases not matched to a gene: 5. There are 14 residues in the CDR3. Germline CDR1 and CDR2: LNHDA and SQIVND (reference sequence). CDR3 region: CASRFGQGNTEAFF. DNA for the CDR3: TGTGCCAGTAGATTCGGACAGGGTAACACTGAAGCTTTCTTT.

V gene TRBV7-2 combines with J gene TRBJ2-5, with 16 bases that match TRBD2. The V segment lost 5 bases and the J segment 5 bases; nucleotides outside the gene matches: 11. The CDR3 runs to 18 residues. The germline V gene has CDR1 SGHTA and CDR2 FQGNSA. The CDR3 is CASSPEGLAGGPWETQYF. DNA of the CDR3: TGTGCCAGCAGCCCCGAGGGACTAGCGGGAGGGCCGTGGGAGACCCAGTACTTC.

The chain uses TRBV7-2 and TRBJ2-1; weak D call: TRBD2 (6 bases). CDR1 and CDR2 from the germline V gene are SGHTA and FQGNSA. The CDR3 length is 14 residues. V shed 4 bases and J shed 8 bases, with 15 bases lying between them. This CDR3 is CASSWRGNNDEQFF. DNA for the CDR3: TGTGCCAGCAGCTGGCGCGGGAATAACGATGAGCAGTTCTTC.

CDR3 loop: CASSQTGGPTDTQYF. In nucleotides, the CDR3 is TGCGCCAGCAGCCAGACAGGGGGCCCAACAGATACGCAGTATTTT. The chain links TRBV4-1 to TRBJ2-3; 10 bases line up with TRBD1. Germline CDR1 and CDR2: MGHRA and YSYEKL. Trimming cost V 3 bases and J 3 bases; bases outside gene matches: 3. CDR3 size: 15 residues.

V gene TRBV19 combines with J gene TRBJ1-5; TRBD1 agrees at 8 bases. The length of the CDR3 is 14 residues. V dropped 5 bases and J dropped 6; count of bases not matched to a gene: 6. Germline-derived CDR1 and CDR2 are LNHDA and SQIVND (reference sequence). The CDR3 DNA follows: TGTGCCAGTAGTCACGCAGGGGGCAGTCAGCCCCAGCATTTT. Translation: CASSHAGGSQPQHF.

The chain recombines TRBV2 with TRBJ1-4; 8 bases are shared with TRBD1. CDR1 and CDR2 (germline): SNHLY, FYNNEI. The trim removed 5 bases at V and 4 bases at J, leaving 3 bases unmatched. The CDR3 spans 14 residues. The CDR3 protein is CASSRQGINEKLFF. The CDR3 DNA reads as TGTGCCAGCAGTCGACAGGGGATTAATGAAAAACTGTTTTTT.

The V and J genes are TRBV7-6 and TRBJ2-2; 9 nucleotides match TRBD1. Germline CDR1 SGHVS, CDR2 FNYEAQ. CDR3 length: 15 residues. V was clipped by 5 bases and J by 7 bases; unmatched bases: 8. Here the CDR3 DNA reads TGTGCCAGCAGCGCCTCCGGGACAGGGATCGGGGAGCTGTTTTTT. The encoded protein is CASSASGTGIGELFF. Based on the CDR3 plus reference TRBV7-6 and TRBJ2-2, the full variable domain is GAGVSQSPRYKVTKRGQDVALRCDPISGHVSLYWYRQALGQGPEFLTYFNYEAQQDKSGLPNDRFSAERPEGSISTLTIQRTEQRDSAMYRCASSASGTGIGELFFGEGSRLTVL.